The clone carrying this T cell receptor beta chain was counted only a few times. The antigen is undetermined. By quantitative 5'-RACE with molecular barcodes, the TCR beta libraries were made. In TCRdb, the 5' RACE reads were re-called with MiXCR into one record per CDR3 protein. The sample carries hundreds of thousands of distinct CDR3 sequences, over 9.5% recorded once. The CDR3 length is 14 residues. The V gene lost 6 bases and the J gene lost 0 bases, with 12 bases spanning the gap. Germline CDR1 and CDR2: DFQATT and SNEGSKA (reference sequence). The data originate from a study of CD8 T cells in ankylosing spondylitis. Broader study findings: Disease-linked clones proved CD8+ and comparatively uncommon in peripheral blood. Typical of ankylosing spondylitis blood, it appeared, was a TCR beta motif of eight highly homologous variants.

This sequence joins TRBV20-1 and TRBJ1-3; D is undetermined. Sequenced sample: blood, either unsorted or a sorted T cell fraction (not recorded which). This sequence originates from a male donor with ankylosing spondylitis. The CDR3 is CSALHVDSGNTIYF. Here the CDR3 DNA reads TGCAGTGCCCTACACGTTGACTCTGGAAACACCATATATTTT.